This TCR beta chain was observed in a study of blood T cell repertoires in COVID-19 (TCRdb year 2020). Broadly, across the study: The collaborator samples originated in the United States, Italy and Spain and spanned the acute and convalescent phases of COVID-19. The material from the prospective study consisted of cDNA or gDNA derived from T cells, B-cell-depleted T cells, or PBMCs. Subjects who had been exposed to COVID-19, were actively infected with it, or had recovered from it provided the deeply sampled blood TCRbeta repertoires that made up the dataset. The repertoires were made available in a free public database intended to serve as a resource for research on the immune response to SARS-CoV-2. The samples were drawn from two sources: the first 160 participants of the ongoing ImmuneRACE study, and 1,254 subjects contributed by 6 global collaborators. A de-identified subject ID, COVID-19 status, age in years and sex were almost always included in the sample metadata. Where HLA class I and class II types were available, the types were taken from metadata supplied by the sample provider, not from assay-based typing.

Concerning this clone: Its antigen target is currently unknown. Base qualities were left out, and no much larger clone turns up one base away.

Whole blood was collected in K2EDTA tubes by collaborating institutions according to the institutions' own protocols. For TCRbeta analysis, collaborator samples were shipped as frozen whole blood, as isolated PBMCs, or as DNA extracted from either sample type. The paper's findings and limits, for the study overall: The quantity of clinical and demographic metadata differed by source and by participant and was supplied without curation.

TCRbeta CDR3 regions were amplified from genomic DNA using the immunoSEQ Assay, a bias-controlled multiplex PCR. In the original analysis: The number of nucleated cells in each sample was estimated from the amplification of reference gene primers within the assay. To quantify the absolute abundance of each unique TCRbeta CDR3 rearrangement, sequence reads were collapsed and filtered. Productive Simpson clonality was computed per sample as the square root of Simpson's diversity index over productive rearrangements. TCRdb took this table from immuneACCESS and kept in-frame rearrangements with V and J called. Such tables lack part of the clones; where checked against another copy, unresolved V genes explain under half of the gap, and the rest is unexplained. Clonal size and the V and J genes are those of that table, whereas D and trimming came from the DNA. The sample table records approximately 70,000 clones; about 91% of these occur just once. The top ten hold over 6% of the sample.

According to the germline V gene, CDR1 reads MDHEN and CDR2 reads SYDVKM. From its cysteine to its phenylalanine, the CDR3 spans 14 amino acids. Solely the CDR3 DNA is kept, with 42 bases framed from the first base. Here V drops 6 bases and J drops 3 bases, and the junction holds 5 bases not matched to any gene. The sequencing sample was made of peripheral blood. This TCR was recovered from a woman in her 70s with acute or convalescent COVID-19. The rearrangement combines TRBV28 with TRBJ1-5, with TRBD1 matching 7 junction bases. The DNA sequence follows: TGTGCCAGCAGATATGGACAGGTCAATCAGCCCCAGCATTTT. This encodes CASRYGQVNQPQHF. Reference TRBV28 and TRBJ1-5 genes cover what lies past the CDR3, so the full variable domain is DVKVTQSSRYLVKRTGEKVFLECVQDMDHENMFWYRQDPGLGLRLIYFSYDVKMKEKGDIPEGYSVSREKKERFSLILESASTNQTSMYLCASRYGQVNQPQHFGDGTRLSIL.